The rows below give T cell receptor beta chains drawn from one sample of a study of Ad26.COV2.S vaccination and SARS-CoV-2 variants. Sequenced by immunoSEQ multiplex PCR; TCRdb stores in-frame clones only, minus some. The sample has hundreds of thousands of clones, 80% to 90% seen once; the top ten hold approximately 3.3%. Sequencing was performed on peripheral blood, taken in a trial of Ad26.COV2.S vaccine versus placebo. These receptors all stem from a person between 18 and 65 years old who received the Ad26.COV2.S COVID-19 vaccine or a placebo. Both conserved end residues are part of each CDR3. The D gene is left open where the match is weak. The size field is filled for only some rows; it gives once, few, many or a size class.

- | TRBJ1-1 | TRBV5-1 | - | CASSRAENTEAFF | TGCGCCAGCAGTCGGGCAGAGAACACTGAAGCTTTCTTT
- | TRBJ2-3 | TRBV5-4 | - | CASSPRREADTQYF | TGTGCCAGCAGTCCCAGGAGGGAGGCAGATACGCAGTATTTT
TRBD1 | TRBJ2-2 | TRBV7-2 | once | CASSSTGGTGELFF | TGTGCCAGCAGCTCGACAGGGGGAACCGGGGAGCTGTTTTTT
- | TRBJ2-3 | TRBV2 | - | CASSQMGHTDTQYF | TGTGCCAGCAGCCAGATGGGCCACACAGATACGCAGTATTTT
- | TRBJ1-3 | TRBV19 | - | CAAGVTGNTIYF | TGTGCCGCCGGGGTAACTGGAAACACCATATATTTT
- | TRBJ2-7 | TRBV5-4 | - | CASSLNRDNEQYF | TGTGCCAGCAGCTTAAACAGGGACAACGAGCAGTACTTC
TRBD2 | TRBJ2-2 | TRBV5-6 | - | CASSLAGGHPGELFF | TGTGCCAGCAGCTTAGCGGGGGGGCACCCCGGGGAGCTGTTTTTT
- | TRBJ2-7 | TRBV12-3/TRBV12-4 | - | CASSRMGYEQYF | TGTGCCAGCAGCCGCATGGGATACGAGCAGTACTTC
TRBD1 | TRBJ2-5 | TRBV6-2/TRBV6-3 | - | CASSPTGGWETQYF | TGTGCCAGCAGCCCCACAGGGGGCTGGGAGACCCAGTACTTC
TRBD1 | TRBJ1-1 | TRBV19 | - | CASSRTSGQGNTEAFF | TGTGCCAGTAGTCGTACCTCCGGACAGGGTAACACTGAAGCTTTCTTT
TRBD1 | TRBJ1-1 | TRBV29-1 | - | CSVDRGSEAFF | TGCAGCGTAGACAGGGGATCTGAAGCTTTCTTT
TRBD1 | TRBJ1-1 | TRBV19 | - | CASRGGKNTEAFF | TGTGCCAGCAGGGGGGGGAAGAACACTGAAGCTTTCTTT
- | TRBJ2-7 | TRBV6-2/TRBV6-3 | few | CASSSGSTYEQYF | TGTGCCAGCAGTTCCGGGTCCACCTACGAGCAGTACTTC
- | TRBJ2-7 | TRBV11-2 | - | CASSFFGASYEQYF | TGTGCCAGCAGCTTTTTCGGGGCCTCCTACGAGCAGTACTTC
- | TRBJ2-5 | TRBV10-2 | - | CASCGGGRVWETQYF | TGCGCCAGCTGTGGGGGCGGGCGGGTCTGGGAGACCCAGTACTTC